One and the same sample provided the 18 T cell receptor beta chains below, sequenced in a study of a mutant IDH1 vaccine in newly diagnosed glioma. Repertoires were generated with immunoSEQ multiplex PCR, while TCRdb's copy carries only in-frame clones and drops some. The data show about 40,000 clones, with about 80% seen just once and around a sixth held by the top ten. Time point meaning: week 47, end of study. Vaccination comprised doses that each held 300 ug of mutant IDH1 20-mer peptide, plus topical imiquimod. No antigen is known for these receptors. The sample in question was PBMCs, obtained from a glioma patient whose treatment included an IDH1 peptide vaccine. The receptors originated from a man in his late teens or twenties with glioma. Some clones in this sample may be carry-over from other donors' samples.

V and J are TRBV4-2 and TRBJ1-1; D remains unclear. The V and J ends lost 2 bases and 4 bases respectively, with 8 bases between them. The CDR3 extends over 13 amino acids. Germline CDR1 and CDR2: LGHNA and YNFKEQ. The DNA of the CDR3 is TGTGCCAGCAGCCAAAGGTTTGGCACTGAAGCTTTCTTT. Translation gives CASSQRFGTEAFF.

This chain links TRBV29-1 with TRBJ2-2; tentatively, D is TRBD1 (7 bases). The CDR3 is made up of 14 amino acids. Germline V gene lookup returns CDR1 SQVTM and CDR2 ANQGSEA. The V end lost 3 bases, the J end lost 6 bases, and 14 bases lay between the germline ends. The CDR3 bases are TGCAGCGTTGAGCGGGACAGCCATCCCGGGGAGCTGTTTTTT. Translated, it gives CSVERDSHPGELFF.

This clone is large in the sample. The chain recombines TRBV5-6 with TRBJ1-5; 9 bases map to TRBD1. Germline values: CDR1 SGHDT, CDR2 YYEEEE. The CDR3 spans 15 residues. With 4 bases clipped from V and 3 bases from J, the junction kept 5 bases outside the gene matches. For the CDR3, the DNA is TGTGCCAGCAGCCGTACAGGGGGCGACAATCAGCCCCAGCATTTT. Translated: CASSRTGGDNQPQHF.

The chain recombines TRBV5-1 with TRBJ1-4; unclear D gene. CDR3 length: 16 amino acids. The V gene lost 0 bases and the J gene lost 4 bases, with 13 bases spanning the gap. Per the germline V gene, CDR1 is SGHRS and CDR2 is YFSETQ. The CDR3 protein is CASSLAPQLDNEKLFF. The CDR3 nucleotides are TGCGCCAGCAGCTTGGCCCCTCAGCTTGATAATGAAAAACTGTTTTTT.

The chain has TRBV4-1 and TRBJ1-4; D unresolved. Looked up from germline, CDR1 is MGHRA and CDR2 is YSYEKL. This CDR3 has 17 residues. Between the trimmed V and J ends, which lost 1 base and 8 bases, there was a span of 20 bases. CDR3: CASSQGYSFALGEKLFF. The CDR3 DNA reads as TGCGCCAGCAGCCAAGGTTATTCCTTCGCCTTGGGGGAAAAACTGTTTTTT.

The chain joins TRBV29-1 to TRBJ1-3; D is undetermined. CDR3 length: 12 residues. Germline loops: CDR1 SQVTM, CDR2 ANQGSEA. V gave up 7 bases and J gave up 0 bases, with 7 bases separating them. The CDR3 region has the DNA TGCAGCGCCACCAACTCTGGAAACACCATATATTTT. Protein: CSATNSGNTIYF.

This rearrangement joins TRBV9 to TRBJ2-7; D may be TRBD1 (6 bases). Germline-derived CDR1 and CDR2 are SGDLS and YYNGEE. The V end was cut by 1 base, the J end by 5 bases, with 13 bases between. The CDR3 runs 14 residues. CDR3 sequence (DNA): TGTGCCAGCAGCGTAACAGGGCTCGGGCACGAGCAGTACTTC. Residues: CASSVTGLGHEQYF.

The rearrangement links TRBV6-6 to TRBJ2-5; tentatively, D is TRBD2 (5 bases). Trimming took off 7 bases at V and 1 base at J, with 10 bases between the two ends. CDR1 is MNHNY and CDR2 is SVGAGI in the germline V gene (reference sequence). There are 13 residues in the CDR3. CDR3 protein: CASNTRTQETQYF. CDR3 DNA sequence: TGTGCCAGCAACACTAGGACCCAAGAGACCCAGTACTTC.

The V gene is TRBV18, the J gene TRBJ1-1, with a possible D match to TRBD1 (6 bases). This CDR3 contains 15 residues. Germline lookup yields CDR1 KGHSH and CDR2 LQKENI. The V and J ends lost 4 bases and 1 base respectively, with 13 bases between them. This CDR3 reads CASSRSRGENTEAFF. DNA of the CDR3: TGTGCCAGCTCACGTTCTAGGGGGGAGAACACTGAAGCTTTCTTT.

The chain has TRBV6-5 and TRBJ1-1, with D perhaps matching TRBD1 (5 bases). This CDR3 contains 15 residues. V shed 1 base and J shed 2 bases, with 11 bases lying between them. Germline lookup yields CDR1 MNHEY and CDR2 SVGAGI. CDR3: CASSYYPGVNTEAFF. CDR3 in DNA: TGTGCCAGCAGTTACTACCCGGGGGTCAACACTGAAGCTTTCTTT.

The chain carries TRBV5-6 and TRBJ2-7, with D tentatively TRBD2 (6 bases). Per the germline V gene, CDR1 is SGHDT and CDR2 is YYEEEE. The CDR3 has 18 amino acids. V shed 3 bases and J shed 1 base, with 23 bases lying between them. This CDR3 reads CASSSLTFRDSPSYEQYF. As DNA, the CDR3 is TGTGCCAGCAGCTCTTTAACGTTCCGGGACTCCCCATCCTACGAGCAGTACTTC.

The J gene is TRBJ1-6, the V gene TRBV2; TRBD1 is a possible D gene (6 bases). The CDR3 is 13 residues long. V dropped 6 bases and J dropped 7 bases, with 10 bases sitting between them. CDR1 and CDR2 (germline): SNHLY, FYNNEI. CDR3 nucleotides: TGTGCCAGCAGGCGTGGGGGCAATTCACCCCTCCACTTT. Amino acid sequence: CASRRGGNSPLHF.

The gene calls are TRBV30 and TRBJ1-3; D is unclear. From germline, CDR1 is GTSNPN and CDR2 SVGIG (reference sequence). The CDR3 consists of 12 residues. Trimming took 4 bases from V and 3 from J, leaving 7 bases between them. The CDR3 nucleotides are TGTGCCTGGATGGGGTATGGAAACACCATATATTTT. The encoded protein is CAWMGYGNTIYF.

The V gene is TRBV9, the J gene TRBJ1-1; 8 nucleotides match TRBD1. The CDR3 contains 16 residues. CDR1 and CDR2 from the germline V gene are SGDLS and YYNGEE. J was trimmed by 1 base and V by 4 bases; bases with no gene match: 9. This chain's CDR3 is CASSTGQGRPNTEAFF. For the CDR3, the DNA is TGTGCCAGCAGCACAGGACAGGGTCGACCGAACACTGAAGCTTTCTTT.

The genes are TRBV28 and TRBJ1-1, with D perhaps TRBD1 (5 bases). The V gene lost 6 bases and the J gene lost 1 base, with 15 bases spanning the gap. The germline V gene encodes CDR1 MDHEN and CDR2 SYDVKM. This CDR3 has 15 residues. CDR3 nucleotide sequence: TGTGCCAGCAGCCGTTGGACACCCCGGAACACTGAAGCTTTCTTT. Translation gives CASSRWTPRNTEAFF.

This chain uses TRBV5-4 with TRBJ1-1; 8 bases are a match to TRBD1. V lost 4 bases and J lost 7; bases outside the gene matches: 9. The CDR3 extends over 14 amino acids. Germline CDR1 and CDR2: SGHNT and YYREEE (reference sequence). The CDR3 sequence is CASSRRDRLYEAFF. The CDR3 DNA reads TGTGCCAGCAGCCGCCGGGACAGGCTTTATGAAGCTTTCTTT.

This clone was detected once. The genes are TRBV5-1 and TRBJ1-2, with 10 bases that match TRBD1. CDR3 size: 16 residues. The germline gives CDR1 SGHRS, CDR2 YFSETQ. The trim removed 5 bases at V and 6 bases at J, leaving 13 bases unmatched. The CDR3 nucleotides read TGCGCCAGCAGGCCGTTTACCGCCGGGACAGGGGATGGCTACACCTTC. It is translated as CASRPFTAGTGDGYTF.

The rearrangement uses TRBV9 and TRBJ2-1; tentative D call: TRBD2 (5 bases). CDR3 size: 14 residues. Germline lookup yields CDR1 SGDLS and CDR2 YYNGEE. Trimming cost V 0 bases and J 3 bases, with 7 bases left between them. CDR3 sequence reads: CASSVAGIYNEQFF. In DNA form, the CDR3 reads TGTGCCAGCAGCGTAGCGGGGATCTACAATGAGCAGTTCTTC.